A selection of T cell receptor beta chains follows, all from one sample in a study of chemoradiotherapy in HPV16-positive cancers. The method was immunoSEQ multiplex PCR; TCRdb's version includes in-frame clones alone and lacks a portion of them. This sample has over 8,000 clones, with roughly 82% found just once. Sequences were derived from blood, sampled from a patient who underwent chemoradiotherapy. These receptors came from a human donor with HPV-associated anogenital cancer. Both conserved end residues are part of each CDR3. Each record gives: J gene, clone size, D gene, V gene, CDR3 DNA, CDR3 protein. The D gene is left open where the match is weak. Clone sizes are given selectively: once, few, many, or a class where the clone is expanded.

>TRBJ1-3|-|-|TRBV6-5
TGTGCCAGCAGTACCATATATTTT
CASSTIYF
>TRBJ1-6|few|TRBD1|TRBV7-6
TGTGCCAGCAGCTATAACGACAGGGTCCAGCATAATTCACCCCTCCACTTT
CASSYNDRVQHNSPLHF
>TRBJ1-2|-|-|TRBV6-6
TGTGCCAGCAGAAGCCATTCCCCTGGACTATATGGCTACACCTTC
CASRSHSPGLYGYTF
>TRBJ2-3|once|TRBD2|TRBV7-6
TGTGCCAGCAGCTTCCGTTCGAAGCCGGGGGGGGCAGATACGCAGTATTTT
CASSFRSKPGGADTQYF
>TRBJ2-2|-|TRBD1|TRBV5-1
TGCGCCAGCAGCTTAGGTCATGGACAGGGGACCGGGGAGCTGTTTTTT
CASSLGHGQGTGELFF
>TRBJ1-2|-|-|TRBV7-2
TGTGCCAGCAGCTTACGACAGAATAACTATGGCTACACCTTC
CASSLRQNNYGYTF
>TRBJ2-2|few|TRBD1|TRBV2
TGTGCCAGCAGTATGCAGGGGGCAGGAACCGGGGAGCTGTTTTTT
CASSMQGAGTGELFF
>TRBJ2-5|-|TRBD1|TRBV2
TGTGCCAGCAGTGAGGGACAGGGATATCCAGAGACCCAGTACTTC
CASSEGQGYPETQYF
>TRBJ2-5|-|TRBD1|TRBV14
TGTGCCAGCAGCCCCCGGGGGACAGGGGGCGCGCGGCAAGAGACCCAGTACTTC
CASSPRGTGGARQETQYF
>TRBJ1-1|-|-|TRBV18
TGTGCCAGCTCACCCCCCGCAGGGGCAGGCGGCACTGAAGCTTTCTTT
CASSPPAGAGGTEAFF
>TRBJ1-4|-|TRBD1|TRBV9
TGTGCCAGCAGCGTGACAGGGTCGACTAATGAAAAACTGTTTTTT
CASSVTGSTNEKLFF
>TRBJ1-2|-|TRBD1|TRBV9
TGTGCCAGCAGCCCCCCTAGGGGGCACAACTATGGCTACACCTTC
CASSPPRGHNYGYTF
>TRBJ1-6|-|TRBD1|TRBV7-9
TGTGCCAGCAGCCCGGACAGGGAATATAATTCACCCCTCCACTTT
CASSPDREYNSPLHF
>TRBJ1-6|-|-|TRBV9
TGTGCCAGCAGCGTCGGGGGCTCCTATAATTCACCCCTCCACTTT
CASSVGGSYNSPLHF
>TRBJ2-7|-|-|TRBV19
TGTGCCAGTAGTTTTACTGCCTCCTACGAGCAGTACTTC
CASSFTASYEQYF
>TRBJ2-5|-|-|TRBV11-2
TGTGCCAGCAGCTTAGGGGCGGAGCCCCGAGAGACCCAGTACTTC
CASSLGAEPRETQYF
>TRBJ1-2|-|-|TRBV4-1
TGCGCCAGCAGCCAAGAGGGTATACAGGGTCAGGGAGGCTACACCTTC
CASSQEGIQGQGGYTF
>TRBJ1-1|-|-|TRBV11-2
TGTGCCAGCAGCTTAGGGAGAGGGGTGAACACTGAAGCTTTCTTT
CASSLGRGVNTEAFF
>TRBJ2-7|-|-|TRBV6-5
TGTGCCAGCAGTTACTCACGCGTAGTAGGGGGGTACAAGCAGTACTTC
CASSYSRVVGGYKQYF
>TRBJ2-7|-|TRBD1|TRBV18
TGTGCCAGCTCACCGCAGAGGACAGGGGAATCCTACGAGCAGTACTTC
CASSPQRTGESYEQYF
>TRBJ2-7|-|-|TRBV5-1
TGCGCCAGCAGCTTGGGGGGATCCTCCTACGAGCAGTACTTC
CASSLGGSSYEQYF
>TRBJ1-3|-|-|TRBV18
TGTGCCAGCTCACCAGGAAGAACAGCCCTCTCTGGAAACACCATATATTTT
CASSPGRTALSGNTIYF
>TRBJ2-7|-|-|TRBV11-2
TGTGCCAGCAGCTTAGATCAGCCCCGCTACGAGCAGTACTTC
CASSLDQPRYEQYF
>TRBJ1-3|-|TRBD1|TRBV9
TGTGCCAGCAGCGCCTTAGACAGGGGGGACACCATATATTTT
CASSALDRGDTIYF
>TRBJ2-1|-|-|TRBV11-1
TGTGCCAGCAGCTTAGTTCTCCATCCCAATGAGCAGTTCTTC
CASSLVLHPNEQFF
>TRBJ2-5|-|-|TRBV2
TGTGCCACCTCCCGGGACGGGACAAGGGCGGAGACCCAGTACTTC
CATSRDGTRAETQYF
>TRBJ2-5|-|-|TRBV2
TGTGCCAGCAGTCGGGACCAAGAGACCCAGTACTTC
CASSRDQETQYF
>TRBJ1-1|-|-|TRBV9
TGTGCCAGCAGCGCGACAGCGAACACTGAAGCTTTCTTT
CASSATANTEAFF
>TRBJ2-5|-|-|TRBV5-6
TGTGCCAGCAGCTTGGGAGGTAAAGAGACCCAGTACTTC
CASSLGGKETQYF
>TRBJ2-7|-|-|TRBV6-5
TGTGCCAGCAGTTACCACAGGGTACTGGGGGAGCAGTACTTC
CASSYHRVLGEQYF
>TRBJ1-6|-|TRBD1|TRBV18
TGTGCCAGCTCACCGAGGGACAGGGAAAGTTCACCCCTCCACTTT
CASSPRDRESSPLHF
>TRBJ2-5|-|-|TRBV19
TGTGCCAGTAGCAAAGGGGCGCTGGGCGCAGGACTAGAGACCCAGTACTTC
CASSKGALGAGLETQYF
>TRBJ1-1|-|TRBD1|TRBV9
TGTGCCAGCAGCACCAGCTTACAGGGGAGAACTGAAGCTTTCTTT
CASSTSLQGRTEAFF